A selection of T cell receptor beta chains follows, all from one sample in a study of blood T cell repertoires in COVID-19. The method was immunoSEQ multiplex PCR; TCRdb's version includes in-frame clones alone and lacks a portion of them. The top ten hold approximately 2% of the sample, which has some 270,000 clones, roughly nine tenths seen once. Input material: PBMCs or T cells enriched from blood (not recorded which). The receptors were sampled from a woman aged 60-75 years who had recovered from COVID-19. Each CDR3 is given with its conserved first and last residue. The D gene is left open where the match is weak. Size is stated for part of the rows, as once, few or many counts, or as a class when the clone is expanded.

D | J | size | V | length | CDR3 | DNA
NA | TRBJ1-2 | NA | TRBV28 | 11 | CASSYSYGYTF | TGTGCCAGCAGTTACAGCTATGGCTACACCTTC
TRBD1 | TRBJ2-3 | NA | TRBV28 | 15 | CASRAGTGDVDTQYF | TGTGCCAGCAGGGCCGGGACAGGGGATGTAGATACGCAGTATTTT
NA | TRBJ2-1 | NA | TRBV10-3 | 14 | CAISEPGHFNEQFF | TGTGCCATCAGTGAGCCAGGACACTTCAATGAGCAGTTCTTC
TRBD2 | TRBJ2-5 | NA | TRBV7-6 | 17 | CASSSLGTSGLIETQYF | TGTGCCAGCAGCTCGTTAGGGACTAGCGGCCTGATAGAGACCCAGTACTTC
TRBD1 | TRBJ1-5 | NA | TRBV6-5 | 15 | CASSQTGGYNQPQHF | TGTGCCAGCAGTCAGACAGGGGGATACAATCAGCCCCAGCATTTT
NA | TRBJ1-5 | once | TRBV3-1/TRBV3-2 | 14 | CASSQDRVNQPQHF | TGTGCCAGCAGCCAAGACAGGGTTAATCAGCCCCAGCATTTT
NA | TRBJ1-1 | NA | TRBV19 | 12 | CASSIGTAEAFF | TGTGCCAGTAGTATAGGTACAGCTGAAGCTTTCTTT
NA | TRBJ2-1 | NA | TRBV7-2 | 14 | CASSSHGAYNEQFF | TGTGCCAGCAGCTCTCACGGAGCTTACAATGAGCAGTTCTTC
TRBD1 | TRBJ2-7 | NA | TRBV5-1 | 15 | CASSLGGQGIYEQYF | TGCGCCAGCAGCTTGGGAGGACAGGGGATCTACGAGCAGTACTTC
NA | TRBJ1-5 | NA | TRBV2 | 15 | CASSEQGYSNQPQHF | TGTGCCAGCAGTGAACAGGGTTATAGCAATCAGCCCCAGCATTTT
NA | TRBJ1-1 | NA | TRBV7-2 | 15 | CASSLYPQMNTEAFF | TGTGCCAGCAGCTTATATCCCCAGATGAACACTGAAGCTTTCTTT